This T cell receptor beta chain was documented in a study of blood T cell repertoires in COVID-19. Study information: The analysed material was cDNA or gDNA that came from T cells, B-cell-depleted T cells, or PBMCs.

Per the original methods: Nucleated cell counts were estimated from reference gene primer amplification. The assay was immunoSEQ multiplex PCR, and TCRdb's table has in-frame clones only and misses some. V, J and clone size reflect that table, while D and trimming were determined from the DNA. The sample includes around 230,000 clones, roughly nine tenths of them seen just once. The study drew participants aged about 18 to 90 years from 20 to 30 US areas. In Cohort 3, a recovered donor had either two negative PCRs, clearance, or symptom resolution. This CDR3 has 19 amino acids. Trimming left V 4 bases short and J 0 bases short, with 21 bases between. The V gene's germline CDR1 is MNHEY and CDR2 SMNVEV (reference sequence).

The sequenced sample was PBMCs or T cells enriched from blood (not recorded which). The V and J genes are TRBV27 and TRBJ1-4; TRBD1 might be the D (6 bases). This receptor was obtained from a woman in her 30s who had recovered from COVID-19. Here the CDR3 reads CASSYRAGLVRPTNEKLFF. The CDR3 nucleotides read TGTGCCAGCAGTTACAGGGCCGGTTTGGTCAGGCCAACTAATGAAAAACTGTTTTTT.